This T cell receptor beta chain was obtained from a study of shared clonotypes between healthy human individuals. Study at large: A couple of female and a few male donors aged 18 to 49 were enrolled.

Repertoires were generated with immunoSEQ multiplex PCR, while TCRdb's copy carries only in-frame clones and drops some. The repertoire holds around 500,000 clones, with 70% to 85% as singletons. Only one count was recorded for this clone. Its antigen remains unidentified. Within Nashville, Tennessee resided all donors, each a Caucasian adult. Broader study findings: Enrolling few donors narrowed the genetic and exposure-history diversity that was represented.

CDR3 length: 13 amino acids. V lost 5 bases, J lost 5 bases, and 11 bases lay in between. CDR1 is SGHNT and CDR2 is YENEEA in the germline V gene. The specimen sequenced was PBMCs. The TCR sequence derives from a woman between 40 and 50 years old in good health. Some clones in this sample may be carry-over from other donors' samples. The chain joins TRBV11-3 to TRBJ2-3, with D perhaps matching TRBD1 (6 bases). The CDR3 DNA follows: TGTGCCAGCAGCCCGCCAGGGGTAGATACGCAGTATTTT. Amino acids: CASSPPGVDTQYF.